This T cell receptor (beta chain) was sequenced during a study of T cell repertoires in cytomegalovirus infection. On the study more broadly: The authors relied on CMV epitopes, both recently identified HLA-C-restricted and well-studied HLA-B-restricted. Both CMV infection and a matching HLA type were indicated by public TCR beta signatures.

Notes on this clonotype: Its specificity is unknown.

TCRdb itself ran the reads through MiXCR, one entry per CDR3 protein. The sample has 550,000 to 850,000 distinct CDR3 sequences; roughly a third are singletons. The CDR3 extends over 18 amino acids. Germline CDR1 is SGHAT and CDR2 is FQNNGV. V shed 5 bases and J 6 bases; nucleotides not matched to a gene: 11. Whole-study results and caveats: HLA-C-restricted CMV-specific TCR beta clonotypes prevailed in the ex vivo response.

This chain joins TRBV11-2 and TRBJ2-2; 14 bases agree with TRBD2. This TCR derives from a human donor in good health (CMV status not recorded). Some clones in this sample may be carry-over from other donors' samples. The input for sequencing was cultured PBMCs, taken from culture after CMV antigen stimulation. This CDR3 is CASSLNLPGLAGAGELFF. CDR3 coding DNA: TGTGCCAGCAGCCTAAACCTTCCGGGACTAGCGGGAGCCGGGGAGCTGTTTTTT.